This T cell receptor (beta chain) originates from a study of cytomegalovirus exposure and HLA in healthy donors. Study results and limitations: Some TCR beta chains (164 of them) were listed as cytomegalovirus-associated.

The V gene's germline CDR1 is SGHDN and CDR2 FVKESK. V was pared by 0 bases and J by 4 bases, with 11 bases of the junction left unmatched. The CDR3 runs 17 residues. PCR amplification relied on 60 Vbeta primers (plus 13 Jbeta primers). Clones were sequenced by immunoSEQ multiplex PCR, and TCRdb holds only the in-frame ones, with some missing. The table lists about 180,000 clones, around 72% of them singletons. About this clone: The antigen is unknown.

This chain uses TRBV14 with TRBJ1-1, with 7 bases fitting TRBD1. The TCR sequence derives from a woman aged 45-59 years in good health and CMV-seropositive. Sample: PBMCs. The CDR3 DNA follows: TGTGCCAGCAGCCAAGATCCTCACAGGGGAGAAGCCACTGAAGCTTTCTTT. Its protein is CASSQDPHRGEATEAFF.